Following are 18 T cell receptor beta chains from one sample sequenced in a study of OX40 agonist ivuxolimab in advanced cancers. Clones were read by immunoSEQ multiplex PCR, and TCRdb kept only the in-frame ones, dropping some. The sample gives 50,000 to 75,000 clones, 91% of which show up once; less than 6% is in the top ten. Sequences were derived from CD4+ or CD8+ T cells sorted from blood, sampled in a trial of the OX40 agonist ivuxolimab. These receptors came from an adult with an advanced solid tumor such as melanoma, head and neck, liver or kidney cancer.

V usage is TRBV9 and J usage is TRBJ2-1; no clear D gene. CDR3 length: 14 amino acids. V was trimmed by 2 bases and J by 0 bases, leaving 6 bases between them. Germline assignment: CDR1 SGDLS and CDR2 YYNGEE. CDR3 protein: CASSVGSSYNEQFF. CDR3 nucleotides: TGTGCCAGCAGCGTGGGAAGCTCCTACAATGAGCAGTTCTTC.

V and J are TRBV13 and TRBJ1-1, with TRBD1 matching 7 bases. Germline V gene lookup returns CDR1 PRHDT and CDR2 FYEKMQ (reference sequence). Trimming at V came to 5 bases and at J to 3 bases, leaving 12 bases not matched to a gene. CDR3 length equals 16 residues. The CDR3, as DNA: TGTGCCAGCAGCACACCCCCAGGCAGGGGGTACACTGAAGCTTTCTTT. As protein: CASSTPPGRGYTEAFF.

This clone was counted a single time. CDR3: CASSFSGSSYNEQFF. The CDR3 DNA is TGTGCCAGCAGTTTTTCGGGCAGCTCCTACAATGAGCAGTTCTTC. The chain combines TRBV28 with TRBJ2-1; the D is unclear. Trimming left V 3 bases short and J 0 bases short, with 9 bases between. Germline V lookup: CDR1 MDHEN, CDR2 SYDVKM. The length of the CDR3 is 15 residues.

This chain joins TRBV9 and TRBJ2-2; 11 bases are shared with TRBD2. The germline V gene has CDR1 SGDLS and CDR2 YYNGEE. The CDR3 covers 20 residues. The ends lost 4 bases at V and 3 bases at J; junction bases unmatched: 17. CDR3 sequence: CASSRPIRTSGSKDTGELFF. For the CDR3, the DNA is TGTGCCAGCAGCCGTCCTATCCGGACTAGCGGGTCTAAGGACACCGGGGAGCTGTTTTTT.

The CDR3 DNA reads as TGTGCCAGCAGCTTGGTGGGGACTAGCGGGACCAATGAGCAGTTCTTC. Residues: CASSLVGTSGTNEQFF. This rearrangement joins TRBV5-4 to TRBJ2-1, with 13 bases identical to TRBD2. The CDR3 runs 16 residues. V lost 0 bases, J lost 6 bases, and 3 bases stayed unmatched. CDR1 and CDR2 from the germline V gene are SGHNT and YYREEE (reference sequence).

This chain uses TRBV5-1 with TRBJ2-2; 11 nucleotides agree with TRBD1. CDR1 is SGHRS and CDR2 is YFSETQ in the germline V gene. This CDR3 spans 15 amino acids. V lost 4 bases to trimming and J lost 6 bases; unmatched junction nucleotides: 5. The CDR3 reads CASSPGQGVAGELFF. Here the CDR3 DNA reads TGCGCCAGCAGCCCGGGACAGGGGGTGGCCGGGGAGCTGTTTTTT.

The CDR3 DNA reads TGTGCCAGCAGTTTAGTGGTAGCGGCTAGCACAGATACGCAGTATTTT. This codes for CASSLVVAASTDTQYF. The chain couples TRBV28 to TRBJ2-3, with D possibly being TRBD2 (6 bases). V was pared by 2 bases and J by 0 bases, with 12 bases between. This CDR3 has 16 residues. Germline CDR1 MDHEN, CDR2 SYDVKM.

This chain links TRBV6-1 with TRBJ2-7; possibly TRBD2 for D (6 bases). Trimming shortened V by 6 bases and J by 2 bases, and 14 bases separated the two germline ends. CDR3 length: 14 residues. CDR1 MNHNS and CDR2 SASEGT come from the germline V gene. CDR3 sequence (DNA): TGTGCCAGCAGAGACGGGAGCTACACCTACGAGCAGTACTTC. Amino acid sequence: CASRDGSYTYEQYF.

CDR3 in DNA: TGTGCCAGCAGCTTGGAACTGGGGAACACAGATACGCAGTATTTT. It specifies CASSLELGNTDTQYF. This chain uses TRBV5-6 with TRBJ2-3; D is unclear. V was clipped by 0 bases and J by 2 bases, with 10 bases between them. From germline, CDR1 is SGHDT and CDR2 YYEEEE. This CDR3 has 15 amino acids. Using reference TRBV5-6 and TRBJ2-3 for the parts outside the CDR3, the full variable domain is DAGVTQSPTHLIKTRGQQVTLRCSPKSGHDTVSWYQQALGQGPQFIFQYYEEEERQRGNFPDRFSGHQFPNYSSELNVNALLLGDSALYLCASSLELGNTDTQYFGPGTRLTVL.

This clone was counted a single time. The gene calls are TRBV6-1 and TRBJ2-3; perhaps TRBD1 as D (5 bases). The germline V gene has CDR1 MNHNS and CDR2 SASEGT. This CDR3 is 15 amino acids long. Trimming removed 6 bases at V and 0 bases at J, with 13 bases between. In nucleotides, the CDR3 is TGTGCCAGCAGGCAGGGTGCCGTGAGCACAGATACGCAGTATTTT. This codes for CASRQGAVSTDTQYF.

The chain links TRBV18 to TRBJ2-2; TRBD2 agrees at 14 bases. Germline V gene sequence: CDR1 KGHSH, CDR2 LQKENI. Trimming took 4 bases from V and 1 from J; bases not matched to a gene: 5. The CDR3 is made up of 18 amino acids. This CDR3 reads CASSRAGTSGRNTGELFF. CDR3 DNA: TGTGCCAGCTCACGGGCCGGGACTAGCGGGAGGAACACCGGGGAGCTGTTTTTT.

The V and J genes are TRBV18 and TRBJ1-5; D gene unclear. The germline V gene has CDR1 KGHSH and CDR2 LQKENI. Trimming took off 5 bases at V and 4 bases at J, with 9 bases between the two ends. CDR3 length: 13 residues. CDR3 loop: CASSTTLNQPQHF. As DNA, the CDR3 is TGTGCCAGCTCAACTACTCTGAATCAGCCCCAGCATTTT.

The chain employs TRBV2 and TRBJ2-7, with D perhaps TRBD2 (6 bases). The CDR3 totals 13 residues. V was pared by 6 bases and J by 0 bases, with 9 bases between. Germline lookup yields CDR1 SNHLY and CDR2 FYNNEI. The CDR3 loop is CASSRDFSYEQYF. The CDR3 coding sequence is TGTGCCAGCAGCCGGGACTTCTCCTACGAGCAGTACTTC.

J is TRBJ2-3 and V is TRBV5-1, with 7 bases that match TRBD2. Germline V CDR1 and CDR2: SGHRS, YFSETQ. The CDR3 covers 15 residues. With 0 bases clipped from V and 5 bases from J, the junction kept 6 bases outside the gene matches. CDR3: CASSLGLASGDTQYF. The DNA of the CDR3 is TGCGCCAGCAGCTTGGGACTAGCAAGTGGAGATACGCAGTATTTT.

This rearrangement joins TRBV14 to TRBJ2-1, with 9 bases that match TRBD2. There are 16 residues in the CDR3. The germline gives CDR1 SGHDN, CDR2 FVKESK. The V segment lost 1 base and the J segment 7 bases; nucleotides outside the gene matches: 8. CDR3 bases: TGTGCCAGCAGCCAAGCAGCTAGCGGGAAAGGGAATGAGCAGTTCTTC. Protein sequence: CASSQAASGKGNEQFF.

This rearrangement joins TRBV6-5 to TRBJ1-3; the D is unclear. CDR3 size: 12 residues. V gave up 7 bases and J gave up 1 base, with 5 bases separating them. Per germline, CDR1 MNHEY and CDR2 SVGAGI. CDR3 DNA: TGTGCCAGCATGGGTTCTGGAAACACCATATATTTT. Translating gives CASMGSGNTIYF.

The V gene is TRBV6-1, the J gene TRBJ2-5; D ambiguous. The CDR3 totals 11 residues. CDR1 MNHNS and CDR2 SASEGT come from the germline V gene. V was clipped by 8 bases and J by 4 bases, with 8 bases between them. The CDR3 loop reads CASEILETQYF. CDR3 sequence (DNA): TGTGCCAGCGAAATTTTAGAGACCCAGTACTTC.

V is TRBV7-9 and J is TRBJ2-7, with 7 bases that match TRBD1. Trimming at V came to 2 bases and at J to 8 bases, leaving 6 bases not matched to a gene. Germline lookup yields CDR1 SEHNR and CDR2 FQNEAQ (reference sequence). This CDR3 is built from 13 residues. The DNA for the CDR3 is TGTGCCAGCAGCTTATCACAGGACAGGCAGCAGTACTTC. Translation gives CASSLSQDRQQYF.